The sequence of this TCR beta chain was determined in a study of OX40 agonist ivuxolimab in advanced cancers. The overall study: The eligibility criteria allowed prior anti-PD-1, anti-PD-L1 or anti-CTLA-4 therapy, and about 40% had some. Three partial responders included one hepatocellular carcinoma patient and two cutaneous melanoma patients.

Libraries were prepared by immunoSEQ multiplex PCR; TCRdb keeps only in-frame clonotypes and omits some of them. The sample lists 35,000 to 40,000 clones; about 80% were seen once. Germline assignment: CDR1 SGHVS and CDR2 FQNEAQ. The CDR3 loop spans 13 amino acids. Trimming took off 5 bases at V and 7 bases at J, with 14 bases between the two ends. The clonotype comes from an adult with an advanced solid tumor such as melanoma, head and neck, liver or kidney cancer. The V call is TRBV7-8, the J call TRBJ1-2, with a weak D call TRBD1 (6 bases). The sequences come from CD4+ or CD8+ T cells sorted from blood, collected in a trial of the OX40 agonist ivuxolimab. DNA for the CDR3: TGTGCCAGCAGCCCCACAGGGTTTGGTGGCTACACCTTC. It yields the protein CASSPTGFGGYTF. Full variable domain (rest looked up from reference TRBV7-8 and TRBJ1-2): GAGVSQSPRYKVAKRGQDVALRCDPISGHVSLFWYQQALGQGPEFLTYFQNEAQLDKSGLPSDRFFAERPEGSVSTLKIQRTQQEDSAVYLCASSPTGFGGYTFGSGTRLTVV.